This is a list of T cell receptor beta chains from one sample in a study of blood T cell repertoires in COVID-19. TCRdb's copy holds only in-frame clones and misses some; the assay was immunoSEQ multiplex PCR. Here the sample spans about 200,000 clones, about 90% being singletons. Source material: peripheral blood. These receptors all stem from a man aged 55 to 69 with active or convalescent COVID-19. Each CDR3 is given with its conserved first and last residue.

j_call v_call cdr3_aa
TRBJ1-2 TRBV6-1 CASSDLRVAAGYTF
TRBJ1-1 TRBV12-3/TRBV12-4 CASSQSTGNWAFF
TRBJ1-2 TRBV21-1 CASSRRSHLTMDYTF
TRBJ1-1 TRBV12-3/TRBV12-4 CASSFGRNTEAFF
TRBJ2-1 TRBV11-2 CASSTQGQATYNEQFF
TRBJ1-4 TRBV5-4 CASSFHRGPLFF
TRBJ2-1 TRBV19 CASSPRQGGDEQFF
TRBJ2-7 TRBV7-9 CASSLSGHPYEQYF
TRBJ1-2 TRBV6-5 CASRVTVNYGYTF
TRBJ2-3 TRBV3-1/TRBV3-2 CASSPMGGDTQYF
TRBJ1-2 TRBV5-1 CASSLIPGQNYGYTF
TRBJ1-3 TRBV5-1 CASSLRTSVDTIYF
TRBJ2-1 TRBV6-4 CASEPEAGVNNEQFF
TRBJ2-2 TRBV24-1 CATSDLRQGANTGELFF
TRBJ1-1 TRBV2 CASSGDSKAFF
TRBJ1-6 TRBV5-4 CASSLGQGDSPLHF
TRBJ2-6 TRBV5-1 CASSLAGAGANVLTF
TRBJ1-5 TRBV5-1 CASSLGGGAGQPQHF
TRBJ2-1 TRBV14 CASSQGTSSYNEQFF
TRBJ1-1 TRBV9 CASSGGQTNTEAFF
TRBJ2-1 TRBV7-2 CASTNAGVNEQFF
TRBJ1-4 TRBV2 CATTQRLNEKLFF
TRBJ1-2 TRBV13 CASSPTGDYGYTF
TRBJ2-5 TRBV7-9 CASSHGGAGETQYF
TRBJ2-1 TRBV5-1 CASRLQGEVNNEQFF